These 29 T cell receptor beta chains share one sample of origin, sequenced in a study. A single record per CDR3 protein comes from TCRdb applying MiXCR to the RT-PCR reads. The sample consists of 650,000 to 800,000 distinct CDR3 sequences, around 14% of them appearing once. The sequenced sample consisted of memory CD4+ T cells from blood. The receptors derive from a female donor in good health, serving as a healthy control.

V gene TRBV20-1 combines with J gene TRBJ2-7; D is unclear. This CDR3 comprises 11 residues. The V gene's germline CDR1 is DFQATT and CDR2 SNEGSKA (reference sequence). Trimming removed 7 bases from V and 3 bases from J, with 10 bases in between. The CDR3 is CSGSRVYEQYF. The CDR3 bases are TGCAGTGGGAGTAGAGTCTACGAGCAGTACTTC.

V and J are TRBV6-2 or TRBV6-3 and TRBJ1-2, with TRBD1 matching over 7 bases. The CDR3 is made up of 16 amino acids. CDR1 and CDR2 (germline): MNHEY, SVGEGT. With 2 bases clipped from V and 0 bases from J, the junction kept 6 bases outside the gene matches. The CDR3 loop reads CASSYPGTVTNYGYTF. The CDR3 bases are TGTGCCAGCAGTTACCCCGGGACAGTCACTAACTATGGCTACACCTTC.

V and J are TRBV7-2 and TRBJ2-7; D may be TRBD1 (6 bases). This CDR3 region has 14 residues. V was shortened by 5 bases and J by 0 bases, with 11 bases between the two germline ends. Germline assignment: CDR1 SGHTA and CDR2 FQGNSA. CDR3 DNA: TGTGCCAGCAGCCCACTCAGGGGCTCCTACGAGCAGTACTTC. It is translated as CASSPLRGSYEQYF.

This rearrangement joins TRBV7-9 to TRBJ1-1; D is possibly TRBD1 (6 bases). V lost 0 bases to trimming and J lost 1 base, with 15 bases between them. The germline CDR1 and CDR2 sequences are SEHNR and FQNEAQ (reference sequence). This CDR3 region has 17 residues. This CDR3 is CASSLATGRAWNTEAFF. The CDR3, as DNA: TGTGCCAGCAGCTTAGCGACAGGCCGGGCATGGAACACTGAAGCTTTCTTT. The whole variable domain, remainder taken from reference TRBV7-9 and TRBJ1-1, is DTGVSQNPRHKITKRGQNVTFRCDPISEHNRLYWYRQTLGQGPEFLTYFQNEAQLEKSRLLSDRFSAERPKGSFSTLEIQRTEQGDSAMYLCASSLATGRAWNTEAFFGQGTRLTVV.

This clonotype was detected only a few times. This rearrangement joins TRBV10-3 to TRBJ1-6; D ambiguous. The V end lost 6 bases, the J end lost 0 bases, and 3 bases lay between the germline ends. CDR3 length: 13 amino acids. CDR1 ENHRY and CDR2 SYGVKD come from the germline V gene. The CDR3 is CAIRSSYNSPLHF. CDR3 bases: TGTGCCATCAGAAGCTCCTATAATTCACCCCTCCACTTT.

This clonotype was counted many times. V is TRBV12-3 or TRBV12-4 and J is TRBJ1-2, with unresolved D. This CDR3 contains 13 residues. The germline V and J ends were trimmed by 5 bases and 4 bases, with 11 bases remaining between them. CDR3: CASSPQIIYGYTF. In DNA, the CDR3 is TGTGCCAGCAGTCCACAGATTATCTATGGCTACACCTTC.

There are a few counts of this clonotype. V usage is TRBV20-1 and J usage is TRBJ2-7; D might be TRBD2 (5 bases). The CDR3 runs 12 residues. The germline CDR1 and CDR2 sequences are DFQATT and SNEGSKA (reference sequence). The V end lost 6 bases, the J end lost 3 bases, and 12 bases lay between the germline ends. The CDR3 protein is CSATDGNYEQYF. The CDR3 DNA is TGCAGTGCCACGGACGGGAACTACGAGCAGTACTTC.

The chain has TRBV28 and TRBJ2-1; D possibly matches TRBD1 or TRBD2 (6 bases each). The CDR3 extends over 15 amino acids. Germline CDR1 and CDR2: MDHEN and SYDVKM. V gave up 6 bases and J gave up 9 bases, with 21 bases separating them. CDR3 DNA sequence: TGTGCCAGCAGCTCAAGGAGGGGGAGATACGGTGAGCAGTTCTTC. This gives the protein CASSSRRGRYGEQFF.

The rearrangement uses TRBV5-6 and TRBJ2-3, with D possibly TRBD1 on 6 matching bases. CDR1 is SGHDT and CDR2 is YYEEEE in the germline V gene. V was trimmed by 1 base and J by 5 bases, leaving 11 bases between them. There are 14 residues in the CDR3. In nucleotides, the CDR3 is TGTGCCAGCAGCTTGTTGGGGGCAAGAGATACGCAGTATTTT. It specifies CASSLLGARDTQYF.

The chain carries TRBV10-3 and TRBJ2-3; D uncertain. V lost 4 bases and J lost 0, with 11 bases in between. This CDR3 region has 15 residues. CDR1 is ENHRY, CDR2 SYGVKD, per germline. The CDR3 loop is CAISGFSPSTDTQYF. CDR3 coding DNA: TGTGCCATCAGTGGGTTCTCTCCTAGCACAGATACGCAGTATTTT.

The rearrangement links TRBV5-1 to TRBJ1-2, with D hard to call. Germline V gene lookup returns CDR1 SGHRS and CDR2 YFSETQ. V was cut by 0 bases and J by 6 bases, with 9 bases left in between. The CDR3 runs to 13 residues. CDR3 coding DNA: TGCGCCAGCAGCTTGGAATTTTGGGATGGCTACACCTTC. It codes for CASSLEFWDGYTF.

CDR3: CASSQDPLAGGDLSSYNEQFF. CDR3 sequence (DNA): TGCGCCAGCAGCCAAGATCCCCTAGCGGGGGGCGATCTTAGCTCCTACAATGAGCAGTTCTTC. The gene calls are TRBV4-3 and TRBJ2-1, with TRBD2 matching over 11 bases. Trimming removed 0 bases from V and 0 bases from J; junction bases left unmatched: 13. The V gene's germline CDR1 is LGHNA and CDR2 YSLEER. The CDR3 covers 21 residues.

The rearrangement uses TRBV5-4 and TRBJ2-3; possibly TRBD2 for D (6 bases). The CDR3 contains 15 residues. Germline V gives CDR1 SGHNT, CDR2 YYREEE (reference sequence). V lost 2 bases and J lost 6, with 16 bases in between. The CDR3 loop is CASSFRASESDTQYF. The CDR3 DNA reads TGTGCCAGCAGCTTTCGGGCTAGCGAGTCGGATACGCAGTATTTT.

This clonotype turned up a few times. The CDR3 DNA reads as TGTGCCAGCAGTTACACTCCTAGCGGATACTACGAGCAGTACTTC. Protein: CASSYTPSGYYEQYF. The chain uses TRBV6-6 and TRBJ2-7; 7 bases map to TRBD2. The germline V gene encodes CDR1 MNHNY and CDR2 SVGAGI (reference sequence). This CDR3 is 15 amino acids long. The trim removed 2 bases at V and 3 bases at J, leaving 7 bases unmatched.

This clonotype was counted only a few times. V and J are TRBV12-3 or TRBV12-4 and TRBJ2-2, with TRBD1 identical over 9 bases. The CDR3 contains 16 residues. V was clipped by 6 bases and J by 4 bases; unmatched bases: 9. The CDR3 loop is CASSRTGGAGTGELFF. The CDR3 DNA sequence: TGTGCCAGCAGCCGCACAGGGGGCGCAGGCACCGGGGAGCTGTTTTTT.

This clonotype was seen more than once but under ten times. This chain uses TRBV18 with TRBJ2-7, with D perhaps TRBD1 or TRBD2 (6 bases each). V was trimmed by 0 bases and J by 7 bases, leaving 10 bases between them. Germline loops: CDR1 KGHSH, CDR2 LQKENI. The CDR3 runs to 13 residues. The CDR3: CASSPPGAGEQYF. The CDR3 nucleotides are TGTGCCAGCTCACCACCGGGGGCGGGGGAGCAGTACTTC.

This clonotype was counted ten times or more. This chain's CDR3 is CATRAAQETQYF. CDR3 DNA sequence: TGTGCCACCAGGGCGGCCCAAGAGACCCAGTACTTC. V and J are TRBV6-5 and TRBJ2-5; maybe TRBD1 (5 bases). This CDR3 has 12 residues. Germline lookup yields CDR1 MNHEY and CDR2 SVGAGI. V lost 10 bases and J 1 base, leaving 10 bases between the germline ends.

This clonotype occurred a few times. CDR3 DNA: TGCGCCAGCAGCTTGTTTGGGACGGCTAATTCACCCCTCCACTTT. It codes for CASSLFGTANSPLHF. V is TRBV5-1 and J is TRBJ1-6, with D perhaps TRBD1 (5 bases). Between the trimmed V and J ends, which lost 1 base and 6 bases, there was a span of 11 bases. The CDR3 length is 15 residues. CDR1 and CDR2 (germline): SGHRS, YFSETQ.

The rearrangement uses TRBV7-9 and TRBJ2-1; 7 bases are a match to TRBD2. CDR3 size: 14 residues. CDR1 SEHNR and CDR2 FQNEAQ come from the germline V gene (reference sequence). After removal of 2 bases from V and 6 bases from J, the junction contained 4 bases not matched to a gene. CDR3 protein: CASSLSGGVNEQFF. Written as DNA, the CDR3 is TGTGCCAGCAGCTTATCGGGAGGTGTCAATGAGCAGTTCTTC.

This clonotype was picked up a small number of times. The chain joins TRBV5-1 to TRBJ2-7; tentatively, D is TRBD1 (7 bases). The ends were cut back, 4 bases at V and 6 bases at J, with 17 bases in the middle. This CDR3 contains 14 residues. Germline CDR1 SGHRS, CDR2 YFSETQ. Written as DNA, the CDR3 is TGCGCCAGCAGCAGTAGGCAGGGGGGCTTCGAGCAGTACTTC. Translating it yields CASSSRQGGFEQYF.

This clonotype was detected a few times. Just one base apart from a much larger clone, this may be a read error. The gene calls are TRBV20-1 and TRBJ2-3; unclear D gene. The CDR3 extends over 12 amino acids. V dropped 3 bases and J dropped 0 bases, with 4 bases sitting between them. Germline V CDR1 and CDR2: DFQATT, SNEGSKA (reference sequence). The DNA of the CDR3 is TGCAGTGCTAGGAAGAGCACAGATACGCAGTATTTT. Amino acid sequence: CSARKSTDTQYF.

This clonotype has a handful of counts. The CDR3 DNA sequence: TGTGCCAGCATCAACCGGGACAGGGACCTCTATGGCTACACCTTC. This encodes CASINRDRDLYGYTF. The chain links TRBV12-3 or TRBV12-4 to TRBJ1-2, with 9 bases fitting TRBD1. The CDR3 has 15 residues. Trimming took 7 bases from V and 4 from J; bases not matched to a gene: 10.

In this sample, this clonotype turned up many times. The chain recombines TRBV6-1 with TRBJ2-3, with D unclear. Trimming pared 3 bases from V and 2 bases from J, leaving 9 bases between. CDR3 length equals 14 residues. Looked up from germline, CDR1 is MNHNS and CDR2 is SASEGT. The CDR3 sequence: CASSETATTDTQYF. Here the CDR3 DNA reads TGTGCCAGCAGTGAGACTGCAACCACAGATACGCAGTATTTT.

This clonotype came up many times. This chain connects TRBV12-3 or TRBV12-4 to TRBJ2-7; TRBD1 agrees at 11 bases. The CDR3 has 14 residues. V lost 6 bases and J lost 7; bases outside the gene matches: 8. The CDR3 reads CASSPGQGAEEQYF. DNA of the CDR3: TGTGCCAGCAGCCCCGGACAGGGGGCTGAAGAGCAGTACTTC.

The chain employs TRBV4-3 and TRBJ1-6, with D unclear. The CDR3 is made up of 15 amino acids. In germline, CDR1 is LGHNA, CDR2 YSLEER. With 0 bases removed from V and 7 bases from J, the gap between germline ends came to 10 bases. Here the CDR3 reads CASSQEDGQNSPLHF. CDR3 bases: TGCGCCAGCAGCCAAGAGGACGGTCAAAATTCACCCCTCCACTTT.

This clonotype turned up a few times. The chain links TRBV20-1 to TRBJ2-1; 8 nucleotides match TRBD2. V lost 3 bases, J lost 8 bases, and 15 bases stayed unmatched. This CDR3 region has 16 residues. Germline loops: CDR1 DFQATT, CDR2 SNEGSKA (reference sequence). CDR3 loop: CSASPPETSVHHEQFF. CDR3 sequence (DNA): TGCAGTGCTAGCCCCCCCGAGACTAGCGTCCACCATGAGCAGTTCTTC.

There are a few counts of this clonotype. J is TRBJ2-1 and V is TRBV20-1; 7 positions agree with TRBD1. CDR3 length: 14 residues. Looked up from germline, CDR1 is DFQATT and CDR2 is SNEGSKA (reference sequence). Unmatched junction bases numbered 10, after V lost 3 bases and J lost 8 bases. CDR3 bases: TGCAGTGCTAGCTCGGGACAGTTGTCCTATGAGCAGTTCTTC. Translating it yields CSASSGQLSYEQFF.

With respect to this clonotype: A much larger clone differs by one base, so this may be a read error. This chain links TRBV11-2 with TRBJ2-1; D possibly corresponds to TRBD1 (5 bases). Germline V gene lookup returns CDR1 SGHAT and CDR2 FQNNGV. This CDR3 spans 16 amino acids. CDR3 residues: CTSSLESATGTNEQFF. Here the CDR3 DNA reads TGTACCAGCAGCTTGGAATCAGCTACAGGTACGAATGAGCAGTTCTTC.

This clonotype has only a few counts. The chain couples TRBV25-1 to TRBJ1-1; no definite D call. Germline V CDR1 and CDR2: MGHDK, SYGVNS. The V end was cut by 1 base, the J end by 5 bases, with 8 bases between. CDR3 length: 13 residues. In DNA form, the CDR3 reads TGTGCCAGCAGTGAATCTCTGGGGACTGAAGCTTTCTTT. It translates to CASSESLGTEAFF.